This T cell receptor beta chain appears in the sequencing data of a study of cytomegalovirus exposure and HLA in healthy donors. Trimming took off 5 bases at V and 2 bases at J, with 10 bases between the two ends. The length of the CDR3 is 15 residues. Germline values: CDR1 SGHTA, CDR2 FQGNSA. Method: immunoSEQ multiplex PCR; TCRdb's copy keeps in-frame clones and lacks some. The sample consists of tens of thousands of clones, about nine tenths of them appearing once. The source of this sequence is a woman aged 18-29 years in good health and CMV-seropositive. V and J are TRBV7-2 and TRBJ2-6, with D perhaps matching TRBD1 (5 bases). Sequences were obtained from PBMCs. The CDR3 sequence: CASSKQAAGANVLTF. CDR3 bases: TGTGCCAGCAGCAAACAGGCTGCTGGGGCCAACGTCCTGACTTTC. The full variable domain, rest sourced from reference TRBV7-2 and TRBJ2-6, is GAGVSQSPSNKVTEKGKDVELRCDPISGHTALYWYRQSLGQGLEFLIYFQGNSAPDKSGLPSDRFSAERTGGSVSTLTIQRTQQEDSAVYLCASSKQAAGANVLTFGAGSRLTVL.